The next 5 T cell receptor beta chains were all read from a single sample in a study of cytomegalovirus exposure and HLA in healthy donors. Both 60 Vbeta primers and 13 Jbeta primers went into the PCR. Sequencing was performed with immunoSEQ multiplex PCR; in TCRdb, only in-frame clones are kept and a portion is missing. This sample contains about 200,000 clones. Sequenced sample: PBMCs. The origin of the receptors is a girl aged 2 to 9 in good health and CMV-seropositive.

The genes are TRBV29-1 and TRBJ1-5, with D perhaps matching TRBD1 (5 bases). The CDR3 consists of 13 residues. V lost 6 bases to trimming and J lost 6 bases, with 15 bases between them. CDR1 SQVTM and CDR2 ANQGSEA come from the germline V gene. The chain's CDR3 is CSVTDSGGQPQHF. In DNA form, the CDR3 reads TGCAGCGTCACCGACAGCGGGGGTCAGCCCCAGCATTTT.

This chain links TRBV11-1 with TRBJ1-2; D is perhaps TRBD1 (6 bases). This CDR3 has 14 residues. From germline, CDR1 is SGHAT and CDR2 FQDESV (reference sequence). Trimming left V 2 bases short and J 4 bases short, with 11 bases between. The CDR3 region has the DNA TGTGCCAGCAGCTTAAGTGGCAGGGGCTATGGCTACACCTTC. Its translation: CASSLSGRGYGYTF.

Comments on this clone: This sample includes further DNA sequences coding for the same CDR3. The chain uses TRBV25-1 and TRBJ2-1, with 8 bases fitting TRBD2. The V segment lost 3 bases and the J segment 2 bases; nucleotides outside the gene matches: 6. The CDR3 covers 16 residues. Germline assignment: CDR1 MGHDK and CDR2 SYGVNS. The CDR3 is CASSDGAGVPYNEQFF. The CDR3 DNA sequence: TGTGCCAGCAGTGACGGAGCGGGAGTGCCCTACAATGAGCAGTTCTTC.

The chain uses TRBV27 and TRBJ1-2; D may be TRBD1 (6 bases). Trimming left V 1 base short and J 6 bases short, with 12 bases between. Germline CDR1 and CDR2: MNHEY and SMNVEV (reference sequence). CDR3 length: 14 residues. CDR3 region: CASSLFPGAHGYTF. The DNA of the CDR3 is TGTGCCAGCAGTTTATTCCCAGGGGCACATGGCTACACCTTC.

The V call is TRBV2, the J call TRBJ2-1; the match to TRBD2 covers 12 bases. There are 14 residues in the CDR3. Germline V gene lookup returns CDR1 SNHLY and CDR2 FYNNEI. J gave up 7 bases and V 5 bases, and 3 bases lay outside the gene matches. CDR3: CASSTGLAGNEQFF. The DNA of the CDR3 is TGTGCCAGCAGTACCGGACTAGCGGGAAATGAGCAGTTCTTC.